This T cell receptor (beta chain) was captured in a study of T-cell memory formation after mild COVID-19. Study at large: Clusters of TCRs were largely donor specific.

TCRdb passed the 5' RACE reads through MiXCR, listing each CDR3 protein once. This table holds roughly 510,000 distinct CDR3 sequences, approximately 15% found once. General study findings and limits: Clones contracting over day 15 to 85 were CD4/CD8 balanced, with later expanders leaning CD4+. There was no confirmation that second-wave clones peaking on day 37 were SARS-CoV-2 specific.

Note on this clonotype: Its antigen is still unknown.

Germline CDR1 and CDR2: SQVTM and ANQGSEA. The CDR3 totals 16 residues. V gave up 7 bases and J gave up 0 bases, with 19 bases separating them. This TCR came from an adult woman who had mild COVID-19 (a few samples of this study predate the infection). Cell type and time point are not known. Sample: PBMCs or a T cell subset sorted from them (not recorded which). The chain combines TRBV29-1 with TRBJ2-1, with TRBD1 as a possible D gene (6 bases). CDR3 amino acids: CSAILQDRLSYNEQFF. CDR3 coding DNA: TGCAGCGCCATCCTCCAAGACAGGCTCTCCTACAATGAGCAGTTCTTC.